At least ten counts were recorded for the clone carrying this T cell receptor (beta chain). This entry comes from a study of T cells in Graves' hyperthyroidism and ophthalmopathy. The germline V gene encodes CDR1 SEHNR and CDR2 FQNEAQ (reference sequence). The CDR3 loop spans 13 amino acids. V was shortened by 7 bases and J by 1 base, with 10 bases between the two germline ends. Amplified regions were TCR beta CDR3 sequences from RNA transcripts. TCR CDR3 regions were first amplified by RT-PCR with HTBI primers. Each CDR3 protein gets one entry after TCRdb re-called the multiplex PCR reads with MiXCR. Among over 650,000 distinct CDR3 sequences listed, over 40% were seen once. Thyroid ultrasound and orbital computed tomography, with clinical symptoms and serum thyroxine and TRAb, informed diagnoses.

Sequencing used peripheral blood or thyroid tissue (not recorded which). The J gene is TRBJ1-2, the V gene TRBV7-9, with a weak D call TRBD1 (6 bases). The sequence was collected from an adult man with Graves' disease, either hyperthyroidism or ophthalmopathy (not recorded which). The CDR3, as DNA: TGTGCCAGCACCCTGGACAGTAACTATGGCTACACCTTC. Its translation: CASTLDSNYGYTF.